This entry features one T cell receptor (beta chain) sequence. The antigen is undetermined. This specimen belongs to a study of T-cell memory formation after mild COVID-19. Findings and limits, study-wide: CD4+ contracting clones were mainly CM and EM; CD8+ ones, EMRA. Second-wave clones that peaked on day 37 lacked confirmed SARS-CoV-2 specificity.

From the 5' RACE reads, TCRdb called clonotypes with MiXCR, one entry per CDR3 protein. Of about 360,000 distinct CDR3 sequences in the sample, 13% to 15% were seen once. The TCR sequence derives from a man aged 18 to 30 who had mild COVID-19 (a few samples of this study predate the infection). Cell type and time point are not known. Sequenced sample: PBMCs or a T cell subset sorted from them (not recorded which).

CDR3 sequence: CASSYRVADYEQYF. CDR3 bases: TGTGCCAGCAGTTACCGTGTCGCCGACTACGAGCAGTACTTC. The V gene is TRBV6-2 or TRBV6-3, the J gene TRBJ2-7; unclear D gene. V lost 2 bases to trimming and J lost 3 bases, with 11 bases between them. Germline CDR1 and CDR2: MNHEY and SVGEGT. The CDR3 runs to 14 residues.